These 7 T cell receptor beta chains were sequenced from one sample in a study of shared clonotypes between healthy human individuals. Generated by immunoSEQ multiplex PCR, the TCRdb table keeps only in-frame clones and is missing some. Of about 2.3 million clones listed, more than 80% are singletons. The sequencing input was naive CD4+ T cells from PBMCs. Subset denoted: CD45RA+ positively selected. All receptors come from a young man in good health. Some clones in this sample may be carry-over from other donors' samples.

The chain joins TRBV2 to TRBJ2-2; possible D gene TRBD2, 6 bases. The CDR3 length is 14 residues. The V gene's germline CDR1 is SNHLY and CDR2 FYNNEI. The V gene lost 5 bases and the J gene lost 15 bases, with 22 bases spanning the gap. In nucleotides, the CDR3 is TGTGCCAGCAGTCGAACGGGACTCCCTAGGTTGTTGTTTTTT. This codes for CASSRTGLPRLLFF. Using reference TRBV2 and TRBJ2-2 for the parts outside the CDR3, the full variable domain is EPEVTQTPSHQVTQMGQEVILRCVPISNHLYFYWYRQILGQKVEFLVSFYNNEISEKSEIFDDQFSVERPDGSNFTLKIRSTKLEDSAMYFCASSRTGLPRLLFFGEGSRLTVL.

For this clone: Other DNA sequences in the same sample also yield this CDR3. The CDR3 coding sequence is TGTGCCAGCAGCTTAGTTTCAACTAATGAAAAACTGTTTTTT. As protein: CASSLVSTNEKLFF. The chain has TRBV7-9 and TRBJ1-4; D remains ambiguous. V was trimmed by 1 base and J by 0 bases, leaving 3 bases between them. Germline V gene sequence: CDR1 SEHNR, CDR2 FQNEAQ (reference sequence). The CDR3 is 14 residues long.

Details on this clone: The sample contains more than one DNA sequence encoding this CDR3. The rearrangement uses TRBV28 and TRBJ1-5, with D unresolved. The V end was cut by 3 bases, the J end by 4 bases, with 4 bases between. Germline V gene data show CDR1 as MDHEN and CDR2 as SYDVKM. The CDR3 is made up of 12 amino acids. CDR3 coding DNA: TGTGCCAGCAGTTTGGGTAATCAGCCCCAGCATTTT. Translation: CASSLGNQPQHF.

The chain couples TRBV19 to TRBJ1-1, with 7 bases that match TRBD1. Germline V gives CDR1 LNHDA, CDR2 SQIVND (reference sequence). J was trimmed by 5 bases and V by 9 bases; bases with no gene match: 12. The CDR3 sequence is 14 residues long. The CDR3 loop reads CASLRPGQRTEAFF. CDR3 coding DNA: TGTGCCAGCCTACGTCCGGGACAGCGGACTGAAGCTTTCTTT.

The chain couples TRBV5-1 to TRBJ2-5; 7 bases agree with TRBD1. The germline V gene has CDR1 SGHRS and CDR2 YFSETQ. The CDR3 length is 16 residues. V lost 4 bases to trimming and J lost 2 bases; unmatched junction nucleotides: 11. CDR3 DNA: TGCGCCAGCAGCCAGGGGGTCGGGCGGATACAAGAGACCCAGTACTTC. Residues: CASSQGVGRIQETQYF.

Details on this clone: Other DNA variants within this sample encode the same CDR3. This chain connects TRBV6-5 to TRBJ2-1; D call uncertain. The CDR3 extends over 13 amino acids. Trimming cost V 6 bases and J 0 bases, with 6 bases left between them. Germline V CDR1 and CDR2: MNHEY, SVGAGI. For the CDR3, the DNA is TGTGCCAGCAGGCGGAGCTCCTACAATGAGCAGTTCTTC. This sequence encodes CASRRSSYNEQFF.

The rearrangement links TRBV7-2 to TRBJ1-2; possibly TRBD1 for D (6 bases). V lost 7 bases, J lost 2 bases, and 14 bases lay in between. The CDR3 covers 14 residues. CDR1 is SGHTA and CDR2 is FQGNSA in the germline V gene. The CDR3 nucleotides read TGTGCCAGCAACCTACGGGGGCGGAACTATGGCTACACCTTC. Its protein product is CASNLRGRNYGYTF.